This entry concerns a single T cell receptor (beta chain). This sample is part of a study of blood T cell repertoires in COVID-19. Background on the study: COVID-19 samples collected from the United States, Italy and Spain covered acute and convalescent phases. Sources were T cells, B-cell-depleted T cells, or PBMCs; the material itself was cDNA or gDNA.

Original handling: Estimation of nucleated cell counts relied on the amplification of reference gene primers. Data came from immunoSEQ multiplex PCR; TCRdb stores just in-frame clones and leaves some out. The V and J calls and clone size come from that table; D and trimming were worked out from the DNA. This sample has about 200,000 clones, with approximately 90% found just once. Sequencing used peripheral blood. The sequence derives from a man younger than 45 who had recovered from COVID-19.

The CDR3 DNA sequence: TGTGCCAGCAGCTTAGGGTCGGGTGGCACTGAAGCTTTCTTT. Protein sequence: CASSLGSGGTEAFF. The rearrangement uses TRBV7-2 and TRBJ1-1; D is unclear. The CDR3 has 14 residues. V was shortened by 1 base and J by 4 bases, with 10 bases between the two germline ends. Germline V lookup: CDR1 SGHTA, CDR2 FQGNSA.